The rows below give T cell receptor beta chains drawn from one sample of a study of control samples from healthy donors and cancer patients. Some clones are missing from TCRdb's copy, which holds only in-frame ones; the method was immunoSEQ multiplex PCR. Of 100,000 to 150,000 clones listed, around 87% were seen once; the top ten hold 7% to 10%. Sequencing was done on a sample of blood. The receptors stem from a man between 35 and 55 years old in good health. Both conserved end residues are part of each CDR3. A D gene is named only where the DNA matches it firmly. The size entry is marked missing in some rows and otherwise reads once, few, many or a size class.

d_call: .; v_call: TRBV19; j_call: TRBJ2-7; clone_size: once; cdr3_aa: CASSRSKPDEQYF; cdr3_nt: TGTGCCAGTAGTAGATCAAAACCGGACGAGCAGTACTTC
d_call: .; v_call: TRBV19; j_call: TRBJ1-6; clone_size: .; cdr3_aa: CASSMSGPRSSPLHF; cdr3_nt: TGTGCCAGTAGTATGTCAGGGCCCCGCTCCTCACCCCTCCACTTT
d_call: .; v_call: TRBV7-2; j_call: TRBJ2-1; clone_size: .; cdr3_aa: CASAGATGSVYNEQFF; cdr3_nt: TGTGCCAGCGCGGGGGCAACAGGCAGTGTCTACAATGAGCAGTTCTTC
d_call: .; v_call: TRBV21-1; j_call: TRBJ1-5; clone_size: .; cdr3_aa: CASSKRGGVWPQHF; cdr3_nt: TGTGCCAGCAGCAAAAGGGGGGGGGTTTGGCCCCAGCATTTT
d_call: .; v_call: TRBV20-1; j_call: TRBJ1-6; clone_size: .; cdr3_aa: CSASLVASGTSPLHF; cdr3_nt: TGCAGTGCTAGTCTCGTGGCCAGTGGAACCTCACCCCTCCACTTT
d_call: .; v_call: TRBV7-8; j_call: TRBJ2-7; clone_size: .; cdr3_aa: CASSLRDWRRSYF; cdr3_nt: TGTGCCAGCAGCTTAAGGGACTGGAGGAGGTCGTACTTC
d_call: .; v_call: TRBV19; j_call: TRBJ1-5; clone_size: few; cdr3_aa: CASSPPGRSNQPQHF; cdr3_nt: TGTGCCAGTAGTCCCCCCGGACGGTCCAATCAGCCCCAGCATTTT
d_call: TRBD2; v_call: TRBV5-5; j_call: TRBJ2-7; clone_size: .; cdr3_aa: CASSRWGGVVSGSYEQYF; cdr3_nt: TGTGCCAGCAGCCGCTGGGGGGGGGTAGTATCCGGCTCCTACGAGCAGTACTTC
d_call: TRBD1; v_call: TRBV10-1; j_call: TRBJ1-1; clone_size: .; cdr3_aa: CASKGQGGTEAFF; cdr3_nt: TGCGCCAGCAAGGGACAGGGGGGAACTGAAGCTTTCTTT
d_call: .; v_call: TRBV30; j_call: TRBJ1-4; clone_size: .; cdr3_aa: CAWSDKGIATNEKLFF; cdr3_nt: TGTGCCTGGAGTGACAAAGGAATTGCAACTAATGAAAAACTGTTTTTT
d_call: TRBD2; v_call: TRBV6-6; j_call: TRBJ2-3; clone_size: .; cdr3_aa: CASMTSGKDTQYF; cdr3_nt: TGTGCCAGCATGACTAGCGGGAAAGATACGCAGTATTTT
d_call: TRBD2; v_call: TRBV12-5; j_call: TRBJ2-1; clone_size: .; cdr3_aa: CASGLERLAGGYNEQFF; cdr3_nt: TGTGCTAGTGGTTTGGAGAGACTAGCGGGGGGATACAATGAGCAGTTCTTC
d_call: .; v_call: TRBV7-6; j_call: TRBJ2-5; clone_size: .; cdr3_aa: CASSLIAGRRETQYF; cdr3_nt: TGTGCCAGCAGCTTAATCGCAGGGCGAAGGGAGACCCAGTACTTC
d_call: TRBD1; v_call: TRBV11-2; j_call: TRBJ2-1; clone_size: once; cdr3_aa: CASSLRTGLDEQFF; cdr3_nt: TGTGCCAGCAGCTTACGGACAGGGCTGGATGAGCAGTTCTTC
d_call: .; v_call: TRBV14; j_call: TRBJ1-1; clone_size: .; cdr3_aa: CASSQVMGTEAFF; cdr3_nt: TGTGCCAGCAGCCAAGTGATGGGCACTGAAGCTTTCTTT
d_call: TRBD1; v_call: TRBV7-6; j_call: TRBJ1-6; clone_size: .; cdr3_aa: CASRDSGGGGSPLHF; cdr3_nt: TGTGCCAGCAGAGATTCAGGGGGCGGAGGTTCACCCCTCCACTTT
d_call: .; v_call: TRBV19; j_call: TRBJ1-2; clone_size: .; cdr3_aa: CASSTKGYSDGYTF; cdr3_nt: TGTGCCAGTAGTACTAAGGGTTATTCGGATGGCTACACCTTC
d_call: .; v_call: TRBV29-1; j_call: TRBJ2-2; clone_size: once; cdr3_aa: CSVEGRTNTGELFF; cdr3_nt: TGCAGCGTTGAGGGGAGGACGAACACCGGGGAGCTGTTTTTT
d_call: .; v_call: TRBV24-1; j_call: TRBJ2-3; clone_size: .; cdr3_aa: CATSDFAGTDTQYF; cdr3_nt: TGTGCCACCAGTGATTTTGCAGGCACAGATACGCAGTATTTT
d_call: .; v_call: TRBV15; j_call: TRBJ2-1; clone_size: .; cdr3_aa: CATSRGGTYNEQFF; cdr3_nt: TGTGCCACCAGCCGAGGAGGGACCTACAATGAGCAGTTCTTC
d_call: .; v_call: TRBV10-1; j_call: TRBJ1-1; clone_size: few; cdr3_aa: CASSELGAGDTEAFF; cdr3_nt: TGCGCCAGCAGTGAGTTGGGGGCAGGGGACACTGAAGCTTTCTTT
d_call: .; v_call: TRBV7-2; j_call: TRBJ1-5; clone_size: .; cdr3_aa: CASSFRDSGRYSNQPQHF; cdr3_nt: TGTGCCAGCAGCTTCCGGGACTCGGGGCGATATAGCAATCAGCCCCAGCATTTT
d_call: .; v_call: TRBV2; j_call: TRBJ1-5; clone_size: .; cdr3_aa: CASSDPDQPQHF; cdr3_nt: TGTGCCAGCAGTGACCCAGACCAGCCCCAGCATTTT
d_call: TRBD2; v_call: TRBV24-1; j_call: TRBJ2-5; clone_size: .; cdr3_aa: CATSGGLGLAGGAPGETQYF; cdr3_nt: TGTGCCACCAGTGGGGGCCTAGGACTAGCGGGGGGGGCCCCCGGAGAGACCCAGTACTTC
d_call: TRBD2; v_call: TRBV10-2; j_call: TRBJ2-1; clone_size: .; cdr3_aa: CASSDSAGASKKNEQFF; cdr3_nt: TGCGCCAGCAGTGACTCAGCGGGGGCCTCGAAGAAGAATGAGCAGTTCTTC
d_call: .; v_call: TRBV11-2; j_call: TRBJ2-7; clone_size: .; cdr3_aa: CASSLLRSYEQYF; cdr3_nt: TGTGCCAGCAGCTTACTACGGAGTTACGAGCAGTACTTC
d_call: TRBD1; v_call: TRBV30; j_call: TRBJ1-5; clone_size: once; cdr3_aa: CAWSSRGQGQPQHF; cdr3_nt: TGTGCCTGGAGTTCCAGGGGGCAGGGACAGCCCCAGCATTTT
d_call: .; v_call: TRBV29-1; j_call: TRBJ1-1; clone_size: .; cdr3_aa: CSVAAGNTEAFF; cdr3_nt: TGCAGCGTTGCGGCGGGGAACACTGAAGCTTTCTTT
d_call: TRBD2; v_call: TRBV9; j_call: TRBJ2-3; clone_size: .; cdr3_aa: CASSVAPSGGSDTQYF; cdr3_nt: TGTGCCAGCAGCGTAGCTCCTAGCGGGGGATCAGATACGCAGTATTTT
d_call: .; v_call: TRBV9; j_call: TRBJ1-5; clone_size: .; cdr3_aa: CASSPGSANQPQHF; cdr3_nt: TGTGCCAGCAGCCCCGGCAGCGCCAATCAGCCCCAGCATTTT
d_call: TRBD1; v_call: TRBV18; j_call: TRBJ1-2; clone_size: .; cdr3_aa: CASSPGTGSYGYTF; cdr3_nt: TGTGCCAGCTCACCAGGGACAGGCTCATATGGCTACACCTTC
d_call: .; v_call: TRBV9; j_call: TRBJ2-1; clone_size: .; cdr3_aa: CASSVEIVSYNEQFF; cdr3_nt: TGTGCCAGCAGCGTAGAAATAGTTTCCTACAATGAGCAGTTCTTC
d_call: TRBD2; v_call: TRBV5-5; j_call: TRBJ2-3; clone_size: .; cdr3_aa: CASSLRASGVTDTQYF; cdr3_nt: TGTGCCAGCAGCTTGAGGGCTAGCGGGGTCACAGATACGCAGTATTTT
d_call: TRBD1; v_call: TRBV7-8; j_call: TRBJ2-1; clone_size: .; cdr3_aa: CASSSGQGTVDEQFF; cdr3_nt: TGTGCCAGCAGCTCGGGACAGGGAACGGTCGATGAGCAGTTCTTC
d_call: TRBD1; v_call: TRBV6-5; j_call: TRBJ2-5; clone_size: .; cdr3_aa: CATEQGPYQETQYF; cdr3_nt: TGTGCTACGGAACAGGGGCCGTACCAAGAGACCCAGTACTTC
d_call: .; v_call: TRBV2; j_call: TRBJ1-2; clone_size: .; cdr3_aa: CASSEGEVGRYTF; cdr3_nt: TGTGCCAGCAGTGAAGGAGAAGTGGGACGCTACACCTTC
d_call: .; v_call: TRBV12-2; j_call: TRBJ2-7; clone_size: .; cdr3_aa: CASRTGQGSYEQYF; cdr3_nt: TGTGCAAGTCGCACCGGACAGGGGTCCTACGAGCAGTACTTC
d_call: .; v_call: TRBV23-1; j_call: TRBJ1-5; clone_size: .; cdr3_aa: CASSQSIREDNQPQHF; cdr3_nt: TGCGCCAGCAGTCAATCGATCAGGGAAGACAATCAGCCCCAGCATTTT
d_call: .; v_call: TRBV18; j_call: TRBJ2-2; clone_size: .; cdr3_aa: CASSPVGYGYTGELFF; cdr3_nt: TGTGCCAGCTCACCGGTGGGCTACGGTTACACCGGGGAGCTGTTTTTT
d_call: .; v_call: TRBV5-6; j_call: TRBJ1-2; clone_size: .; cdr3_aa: CASSSFKGYTF; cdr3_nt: TGTGCCAGCAGCAGCTTCAAAGGCTACACCTTC
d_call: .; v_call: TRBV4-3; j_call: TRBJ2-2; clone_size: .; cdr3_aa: CASSPNRSPGELFF; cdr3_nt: TGCGCCAGCAGCCCAAACAGGAGCCCCGGGGAGCTGTTTTTT
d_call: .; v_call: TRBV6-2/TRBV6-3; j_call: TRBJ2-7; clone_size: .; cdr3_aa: CASSRDWHYEQYF; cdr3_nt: TGTGCCAGCAGCCGGGACTGGCACTACGAGCAGTACTTC
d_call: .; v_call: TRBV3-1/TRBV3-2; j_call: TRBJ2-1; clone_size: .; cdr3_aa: CASSQGRGAGNEQFF; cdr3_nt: TGTGCCAGCAGCCAAGGTCGGGGGGCCGGGAATGAGCAGTTCTTC
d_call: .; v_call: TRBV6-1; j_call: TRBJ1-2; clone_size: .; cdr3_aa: CASSEGETGYTF; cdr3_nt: TGTGCCAGCAGTGAAGGGGAGACCGGCTACACCTTC
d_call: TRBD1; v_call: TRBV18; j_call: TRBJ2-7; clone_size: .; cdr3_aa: CASSPVDGQGGEQYF; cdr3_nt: TGTGCCAGCTCACCAGTGGATGGACAGGGAGGCGAGCAGTACTTC
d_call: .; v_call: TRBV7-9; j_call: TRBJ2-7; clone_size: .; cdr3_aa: CASSLTGRGEQYF; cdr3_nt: TGTGCCAGCAGCTTAACGGGACGTGGCGAGCAGTACTTC
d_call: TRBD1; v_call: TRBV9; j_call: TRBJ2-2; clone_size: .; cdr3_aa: CASSVKGAATGELFF; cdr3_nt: TGTGCCAGCAGCGTTAAGGGGGCGGCCACCGGGGAGCTGTTTTTT
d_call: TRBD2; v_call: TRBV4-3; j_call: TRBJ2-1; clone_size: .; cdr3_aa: CASSQPPPGGASYNEQFF; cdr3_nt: TGCGCCAGCAGCCAACCCCCCCCCGGGGGGGCCTCCTACAATGAGCAGTTCTTC
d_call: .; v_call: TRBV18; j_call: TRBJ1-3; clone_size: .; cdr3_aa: CASSPDRSGNTIYF; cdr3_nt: TGTGCCAGCTCGCCCGACAGGAGTGGAAACACCATATATTTT
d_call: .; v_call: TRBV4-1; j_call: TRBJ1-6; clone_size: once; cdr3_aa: CASSQVNLVSYNSPLHF; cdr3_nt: TGCGCCAGCAGCCAAGTGAATCTAGTGTCCTATAATTCACCCCTCCACTTT
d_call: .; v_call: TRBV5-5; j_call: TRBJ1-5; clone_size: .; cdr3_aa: CASTTGQGGRSNQPQHF; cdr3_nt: TGTGCCAGCACCACGGGACAAGGGGGAAGGAGCAATCAGCCCCAGCATTTT
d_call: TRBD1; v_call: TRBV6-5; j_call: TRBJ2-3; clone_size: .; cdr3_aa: CASRRQGSTDTQYF; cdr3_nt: TGTGCCAGCAGAAGACAGGGGTCCACAGATACGCAGTATTTT
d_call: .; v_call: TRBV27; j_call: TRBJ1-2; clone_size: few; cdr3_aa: CASSLGNYGYTF; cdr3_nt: TGTGCCAGCAGTCTCGGTAACTATGGCTACACCTTC
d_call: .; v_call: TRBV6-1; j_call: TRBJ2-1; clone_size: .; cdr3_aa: CASSEASSYNEQFF; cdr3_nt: TGTGCCAGCAGTGAAGCTAGCTCCTACAATGAGCAGTTCTTC
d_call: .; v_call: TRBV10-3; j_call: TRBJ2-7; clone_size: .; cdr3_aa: CAIRMTGIGSEQYF; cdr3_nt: TGTGCCATCAGGATGACAGGGATCGGGAGCGAGCAGTACTTC
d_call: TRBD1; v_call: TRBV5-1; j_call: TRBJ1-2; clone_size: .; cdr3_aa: CASSDDPNRGYYGYTF; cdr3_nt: TGCGCCAGCAGCGATGACCCCAACAGGGGGTACTATGGCTACACCTTC
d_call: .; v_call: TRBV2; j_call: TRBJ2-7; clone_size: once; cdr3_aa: CASSAPPAEQYF; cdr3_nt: TGTGCCAGCAGTGCCCCCCCGGCCGAGCAGTACTTC